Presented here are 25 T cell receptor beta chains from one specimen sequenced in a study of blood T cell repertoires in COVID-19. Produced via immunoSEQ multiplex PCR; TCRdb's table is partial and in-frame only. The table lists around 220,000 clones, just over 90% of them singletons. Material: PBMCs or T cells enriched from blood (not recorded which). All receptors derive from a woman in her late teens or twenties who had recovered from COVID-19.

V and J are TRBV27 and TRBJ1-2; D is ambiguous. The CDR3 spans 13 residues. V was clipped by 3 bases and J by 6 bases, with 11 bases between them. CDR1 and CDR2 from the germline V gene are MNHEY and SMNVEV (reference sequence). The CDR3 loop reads CASSLRAGDGYTF. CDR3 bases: TGTGCCAGCAGTTTGAGGGCTGGCGATGGCTACACCTTC.

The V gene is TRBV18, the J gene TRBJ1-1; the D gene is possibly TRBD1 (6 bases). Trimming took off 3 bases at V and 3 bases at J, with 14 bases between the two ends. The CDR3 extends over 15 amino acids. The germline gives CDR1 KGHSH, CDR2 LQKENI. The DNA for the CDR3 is TGTGCCAGCTCACCCGGACAGTATTTTGACACTGAAGCTTTCTTT. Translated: CASSPGQYFDTEAFF.

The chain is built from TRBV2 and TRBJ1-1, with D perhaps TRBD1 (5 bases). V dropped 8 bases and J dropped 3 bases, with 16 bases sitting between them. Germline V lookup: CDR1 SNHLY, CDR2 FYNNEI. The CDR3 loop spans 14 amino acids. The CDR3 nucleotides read TGTGCCAGCCACTACAACATCAGGGACACTGAAGCTTTCTTT. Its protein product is CASHYNIRDTEAFF.

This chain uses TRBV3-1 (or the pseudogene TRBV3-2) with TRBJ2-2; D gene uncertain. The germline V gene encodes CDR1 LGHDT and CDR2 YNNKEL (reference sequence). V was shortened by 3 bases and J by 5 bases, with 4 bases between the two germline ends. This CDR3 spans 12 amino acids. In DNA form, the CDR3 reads TGTGCCAGCAGCCATATTACCGGGGAGCTGTTTTTT. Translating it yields CASSHITGELFF.

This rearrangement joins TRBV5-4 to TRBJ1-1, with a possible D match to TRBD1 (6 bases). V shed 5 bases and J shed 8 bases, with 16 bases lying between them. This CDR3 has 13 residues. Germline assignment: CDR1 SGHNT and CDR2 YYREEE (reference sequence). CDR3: CASRPWGPGEAFF. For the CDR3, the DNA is TGTGCCAGCAGACCATGGGGGCCCGGGGAAGCTTTCTTT.

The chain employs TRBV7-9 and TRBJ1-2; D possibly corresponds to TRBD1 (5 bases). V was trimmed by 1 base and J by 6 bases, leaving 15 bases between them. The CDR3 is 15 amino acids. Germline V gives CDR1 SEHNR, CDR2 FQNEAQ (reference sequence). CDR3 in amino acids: CASSLEGAGANGYTF. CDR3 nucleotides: TGTGCCAGCAGCTTAGAAGGGGCGGGAGCCAATGGCTACACCTTC.

CDR3 in amino acids: CASSPRPGSGGFPYEQYF. Written as DNA, the CDR3 is TGTGCCAGCAGCCCCCGGCCAGGGAGCGGGGGATTTCCCTACGAGCAGTACTTC. The chain joins TRBV7-6 to TRBJ2-7; 8 bases fit TRBD2. In germline, CDR1 is SGHVS, CDR2 FNYEAQ. After removal of 5 bases from V and 2 bases from J, the junction contained 17 bases not matched to a gene. The CDR3 sequence is 18 residues long.

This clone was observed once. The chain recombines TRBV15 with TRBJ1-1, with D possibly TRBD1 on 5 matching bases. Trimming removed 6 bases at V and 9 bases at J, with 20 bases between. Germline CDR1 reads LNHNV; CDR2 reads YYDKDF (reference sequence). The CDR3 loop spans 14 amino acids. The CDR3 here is CATSRWGSSSQAFF. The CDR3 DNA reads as TGTGCCACCAGTCGGTGGGGCTCCTCGTCCCAAGCTTTCTTT.

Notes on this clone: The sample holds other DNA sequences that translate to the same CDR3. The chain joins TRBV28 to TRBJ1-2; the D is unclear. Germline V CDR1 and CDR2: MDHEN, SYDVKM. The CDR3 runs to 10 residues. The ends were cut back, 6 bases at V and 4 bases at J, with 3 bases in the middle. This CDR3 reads CASSRYGYTF. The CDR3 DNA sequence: TGTGCCAGCAGCCGCTATGGCTACACCTTC.

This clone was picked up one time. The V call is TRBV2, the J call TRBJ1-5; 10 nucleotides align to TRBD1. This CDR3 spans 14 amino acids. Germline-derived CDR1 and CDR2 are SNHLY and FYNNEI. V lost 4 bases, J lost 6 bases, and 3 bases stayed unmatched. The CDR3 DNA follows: TGTGCCAGCAGTGTGGGACAGGGGAGTCAGCCCCAGCATTTT. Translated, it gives CASSVGQGSQPQHF.

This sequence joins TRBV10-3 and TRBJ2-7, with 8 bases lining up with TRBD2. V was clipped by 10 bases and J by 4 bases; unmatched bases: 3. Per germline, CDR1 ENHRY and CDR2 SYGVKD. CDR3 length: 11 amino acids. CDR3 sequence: CATGGDYEQYF. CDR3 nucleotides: TGTGCCACCGGGGGGGATTACGAGCAGTACTTC.

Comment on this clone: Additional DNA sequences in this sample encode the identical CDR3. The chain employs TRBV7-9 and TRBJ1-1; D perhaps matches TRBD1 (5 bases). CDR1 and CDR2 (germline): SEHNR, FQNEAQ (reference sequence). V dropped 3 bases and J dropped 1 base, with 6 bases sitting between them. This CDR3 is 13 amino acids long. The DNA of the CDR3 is TGTGCCAGCAGCTTCGGGGGGAACACTGAAGCTTTCTTT. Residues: CASSFGGNTEAFF.

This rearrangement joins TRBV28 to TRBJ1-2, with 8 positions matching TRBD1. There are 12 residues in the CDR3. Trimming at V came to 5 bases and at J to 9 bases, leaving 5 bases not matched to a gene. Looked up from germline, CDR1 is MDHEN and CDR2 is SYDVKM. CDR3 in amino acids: CASSPDRGRYTF. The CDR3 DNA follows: TGTGCCAGCAGTCCAGACAGGGGACGCTACACCTTC.

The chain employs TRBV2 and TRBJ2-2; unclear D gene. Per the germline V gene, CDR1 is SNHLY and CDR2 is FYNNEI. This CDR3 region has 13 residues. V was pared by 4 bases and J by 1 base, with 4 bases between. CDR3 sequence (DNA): TGTGCCAGCAGTGTAGAGAACACCGGGGAGCTGTTTTTT. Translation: CASSVENTGELFF.

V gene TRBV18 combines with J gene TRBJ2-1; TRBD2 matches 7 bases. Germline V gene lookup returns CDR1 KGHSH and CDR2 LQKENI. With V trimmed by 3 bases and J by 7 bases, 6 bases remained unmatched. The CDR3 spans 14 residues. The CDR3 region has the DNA TGTGCCAGCTCACCGGGGGGGTCGGAGAATGAGCAGTTCTTC. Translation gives CASSPGGSENEQFF.

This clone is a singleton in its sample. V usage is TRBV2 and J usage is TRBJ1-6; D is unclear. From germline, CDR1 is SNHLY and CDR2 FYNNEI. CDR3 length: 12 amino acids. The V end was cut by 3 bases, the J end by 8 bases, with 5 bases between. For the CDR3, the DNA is TGTGCCAGCAGTGATCTCTATTCACCCCTCCACTTT. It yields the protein CASSDLYSPLHF. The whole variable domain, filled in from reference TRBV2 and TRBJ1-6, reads EPEVTQTPSHQVTQMGQEVILRCVPISNHLYFYWYRQILGQKVEFLVSFYNNEISEKSEIFDDQFSVERPDGSNFTLKIRSTKLEDSAMYFCASSDLYSPLHFGNGTRLTVT.

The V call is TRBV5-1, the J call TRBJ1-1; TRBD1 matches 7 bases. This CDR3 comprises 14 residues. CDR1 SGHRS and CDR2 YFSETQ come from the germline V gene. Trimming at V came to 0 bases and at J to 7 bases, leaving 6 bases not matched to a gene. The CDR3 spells CASSLGDNRGEAFF. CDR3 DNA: TGCGCCAGCAGCTTGGGAGACAACAGGGGTGAAGCTTTCTTT.

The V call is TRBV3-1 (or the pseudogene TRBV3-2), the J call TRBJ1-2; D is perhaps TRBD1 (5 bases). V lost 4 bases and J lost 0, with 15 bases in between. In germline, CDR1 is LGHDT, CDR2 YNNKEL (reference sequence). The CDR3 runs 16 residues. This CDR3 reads CASSRVGQTANYGYTF. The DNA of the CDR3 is TGTGCCAGCAGCCGCGTTGGGCAGACAGCTAACTATGGCTACACCTTC.

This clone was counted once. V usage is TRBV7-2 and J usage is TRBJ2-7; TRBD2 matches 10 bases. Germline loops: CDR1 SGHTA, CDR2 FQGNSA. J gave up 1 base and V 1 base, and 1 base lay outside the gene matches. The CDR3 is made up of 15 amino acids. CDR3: CASSLELAGSYEQYF. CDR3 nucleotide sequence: TGTGCCAGCAGCTTAGAACTAGCGGGATCCTACGAGCAGTACTTC.

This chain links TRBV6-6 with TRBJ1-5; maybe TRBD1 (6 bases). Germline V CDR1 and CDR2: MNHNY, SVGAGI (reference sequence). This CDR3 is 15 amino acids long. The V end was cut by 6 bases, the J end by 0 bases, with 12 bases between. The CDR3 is CASSRQGLSNQPQHF. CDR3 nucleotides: TGTGCCAGCAGCCGGCAGGGGCTTAGCAATCAGCCCCAGCATTTT.

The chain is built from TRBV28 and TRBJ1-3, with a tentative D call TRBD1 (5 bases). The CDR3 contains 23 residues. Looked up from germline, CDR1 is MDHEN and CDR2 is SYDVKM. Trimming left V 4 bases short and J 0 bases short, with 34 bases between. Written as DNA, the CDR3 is TGTGCCAGCAGTTATTATATATATCTTGACGGCACGGAGGGGCCCAACTCTGGAAACACCATATATTTT. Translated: CASSYYIYLDGTEGPNSGNTIYF.

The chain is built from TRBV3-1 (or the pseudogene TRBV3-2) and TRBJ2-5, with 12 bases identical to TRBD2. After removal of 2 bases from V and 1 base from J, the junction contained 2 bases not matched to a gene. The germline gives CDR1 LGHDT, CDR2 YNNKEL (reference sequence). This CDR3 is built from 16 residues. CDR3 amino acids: CASSQRTSGTQETQYF. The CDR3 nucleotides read TGTGCCAGCAGCCAAAGGACTAGCGGGACCCAAGAGACCCAGTACTTC.

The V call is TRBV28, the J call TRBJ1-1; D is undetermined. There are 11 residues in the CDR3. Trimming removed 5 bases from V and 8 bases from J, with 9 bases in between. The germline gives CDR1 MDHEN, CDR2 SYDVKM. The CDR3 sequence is CASSLIQEAFF. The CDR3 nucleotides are TGTGCCAGCAGTCTAATCCAAGAAGCTTTCTTT.

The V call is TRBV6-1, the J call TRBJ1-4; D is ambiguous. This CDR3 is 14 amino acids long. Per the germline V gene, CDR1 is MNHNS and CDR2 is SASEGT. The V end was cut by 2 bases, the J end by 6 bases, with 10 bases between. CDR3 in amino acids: CASSEPGLDEKLFF. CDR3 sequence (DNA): TGTGCCAGCAGTGAACCGGGGTTAGATGAAAAACTGTTTTTT.

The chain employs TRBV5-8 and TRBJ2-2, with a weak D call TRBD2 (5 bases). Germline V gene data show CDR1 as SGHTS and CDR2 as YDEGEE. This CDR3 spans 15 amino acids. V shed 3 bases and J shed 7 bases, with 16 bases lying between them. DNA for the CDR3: TGTGCCAGCAGCTCAGGACTGAGGTGGATCGGGGAGCTGTTTTTT. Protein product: CASSSGLRWIGELFF.